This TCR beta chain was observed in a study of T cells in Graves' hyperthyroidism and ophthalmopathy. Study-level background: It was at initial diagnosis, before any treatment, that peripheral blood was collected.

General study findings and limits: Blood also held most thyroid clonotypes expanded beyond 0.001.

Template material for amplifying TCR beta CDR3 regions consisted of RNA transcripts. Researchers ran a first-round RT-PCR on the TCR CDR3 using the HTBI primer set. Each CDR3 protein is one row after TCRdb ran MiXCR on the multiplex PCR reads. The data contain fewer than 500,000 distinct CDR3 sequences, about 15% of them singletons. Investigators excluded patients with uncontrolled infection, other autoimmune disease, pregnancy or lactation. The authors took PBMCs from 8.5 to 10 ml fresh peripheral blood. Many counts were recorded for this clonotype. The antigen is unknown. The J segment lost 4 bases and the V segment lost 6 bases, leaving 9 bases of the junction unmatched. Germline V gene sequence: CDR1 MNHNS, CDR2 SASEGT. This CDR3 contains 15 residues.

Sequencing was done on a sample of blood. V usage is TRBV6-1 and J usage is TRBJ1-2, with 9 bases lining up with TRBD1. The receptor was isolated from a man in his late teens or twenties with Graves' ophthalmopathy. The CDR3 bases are TGTGCCAGCAGCCCAGACAGGGGGAACGGCTATGGCTACACCTTC. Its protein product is CASSPDRGNGYGYTF.